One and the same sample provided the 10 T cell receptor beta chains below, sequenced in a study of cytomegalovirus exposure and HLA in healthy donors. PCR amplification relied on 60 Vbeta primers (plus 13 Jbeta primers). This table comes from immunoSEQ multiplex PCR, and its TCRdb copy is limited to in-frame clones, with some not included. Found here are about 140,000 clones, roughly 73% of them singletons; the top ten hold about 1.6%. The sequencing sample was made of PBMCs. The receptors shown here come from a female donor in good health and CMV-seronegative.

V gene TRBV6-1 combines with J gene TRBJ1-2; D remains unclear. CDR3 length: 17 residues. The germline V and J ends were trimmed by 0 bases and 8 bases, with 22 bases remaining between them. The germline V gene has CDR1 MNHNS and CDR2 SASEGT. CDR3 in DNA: TGTGCCAGCAGTGAAGCGCAGGTTATTGAGATATGGTGGGGCTACACCTTC. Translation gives CASSEAQVIEIWWGYTF.

CDR3 in amino acids: CASSPYRSSYEQYF. The CDR3, as DNA: TGTGCCAGCTCACCCTACAGGAGCTCCTACGAGCAGTACTTC. The rearrangement joins TRBV18 to TRBJ2-7; D might be TRBD1 (5 bases). V was trimmed by 3 bases and J by 0 bases, leaving 9 bases between them. In germline, CDR1 is KGHSH, CDR2 LQKENI. The CDR3 has 14 residues. The full variable domain, its missing parts supplied by reference TRBV18 and TRBJ2-7, is NAGVMQNPRHLVRRRGQEARLRCSPMKGHSHVYWYRQLPEEGLKFMVYLQKENIIDESGMPKERFSAEFPKEGPSILRIQQVVRGDSAAYFCASSPYRSSYEQYFGPGTRLTVT.

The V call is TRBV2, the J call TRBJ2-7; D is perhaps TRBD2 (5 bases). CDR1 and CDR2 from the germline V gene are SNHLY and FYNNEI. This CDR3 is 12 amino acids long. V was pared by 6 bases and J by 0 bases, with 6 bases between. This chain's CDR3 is CASRLGSYEQYF. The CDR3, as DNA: TGTGCCAGCAGACTAGGCTCCTACGAGCAGTACTTC. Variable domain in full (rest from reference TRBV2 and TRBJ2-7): EPEVTQTPSHQVTQMGQEVILRCVPISNHLYFYWYRQILGQKVEFLVSFYNNEISEKSEIFDDQFSVERPDGSNFTLKIRSTKLEDSAMYFCASRLGSYEQYFGPGTRLTVT.

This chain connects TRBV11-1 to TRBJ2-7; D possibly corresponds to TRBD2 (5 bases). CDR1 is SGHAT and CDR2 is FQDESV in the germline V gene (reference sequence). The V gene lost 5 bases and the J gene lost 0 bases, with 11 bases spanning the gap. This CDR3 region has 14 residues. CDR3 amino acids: CASSRDGNSYEQYF. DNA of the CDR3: TGTGCCAGCAGCCGCGACGGGAACTCCTACGAGCAGTACTTC.

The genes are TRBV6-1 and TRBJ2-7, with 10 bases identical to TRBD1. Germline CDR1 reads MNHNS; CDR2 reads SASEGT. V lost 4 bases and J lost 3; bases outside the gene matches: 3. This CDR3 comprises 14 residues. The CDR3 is CASSGGTGVYEQYF. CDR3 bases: TGTGCCAGCAGTGGCGGGACAGGGGTCTACGAGCAGTACTTC.

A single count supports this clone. The DNA of the CDR3 is TGTGCCAGCAGTCCCACAGGACCTATGAACACTGAAGCTTTCTTT. Its protein is CASSPTGPMNTEAFF. This chain links TRBV27 with TRBJ1-1; TRBD1 might be the D (5 bases). Germline V gene data show CDR1 as MNHEY and CDR2 as SMNVEV (reference sequence). Trimming shortened V by 5 bases and J by 0 bases, and 13 bases separated the two germline ends. The CDR3 spans 15 residues.

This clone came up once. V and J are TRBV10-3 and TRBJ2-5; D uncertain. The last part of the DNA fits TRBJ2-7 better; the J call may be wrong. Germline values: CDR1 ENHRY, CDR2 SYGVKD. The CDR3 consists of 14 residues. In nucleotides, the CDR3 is TGTGCCATCAGTGGCTTGGCAGAGGATAACGAGCAGTACTTC. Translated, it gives CAISGLAEDNEQYF.

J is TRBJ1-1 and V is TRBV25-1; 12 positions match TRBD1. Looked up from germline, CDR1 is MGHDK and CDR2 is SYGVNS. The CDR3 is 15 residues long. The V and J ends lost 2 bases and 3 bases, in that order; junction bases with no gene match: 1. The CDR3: CASSEGTGGYTEAFF. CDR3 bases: TGTGCCAGCAGTGAAGGGACAGGGGGCTACACTGAAGCTTTCTTT.

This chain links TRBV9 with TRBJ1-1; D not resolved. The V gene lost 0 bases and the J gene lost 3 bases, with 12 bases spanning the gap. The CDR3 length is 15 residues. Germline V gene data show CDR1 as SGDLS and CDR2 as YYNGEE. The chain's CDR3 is CASSVVPYDYTEAFF. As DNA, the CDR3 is TGTGCCAGCAGCGTAGTCCCCTACGATTACACTGAAGCTTTCTTT.

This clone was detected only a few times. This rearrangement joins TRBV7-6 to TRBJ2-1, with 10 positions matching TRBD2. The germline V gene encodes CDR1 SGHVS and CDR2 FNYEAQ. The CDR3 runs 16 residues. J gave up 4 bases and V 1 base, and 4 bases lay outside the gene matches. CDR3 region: CASSLEREGRYNEQFF. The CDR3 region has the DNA TGTGCCAGCAGCTTAGAGCGGGAGGGCCGGTACAATGAGCAGTTCTTC.